The next 23 T cell receptor beta chains were all read from a single sample in a study of blood T cell repertoires in COVID-19. The data were produced by immunoSEQ multiplex PCR, yet TCRdb's version contains in-frame clones alone and is incomplete. The table has about 220,000 clones, under 90% seen once; the top ten hold 4.5% to 6%. What was sequenced was peripheral blood. These receptors were obtained from a woman in her sixties or seventies who had recovered from COVID-19.

The chain combines TRBV4-2 with TRBJ2-1; 9 bases are a match to TRBD1. The CDR3 runs 20 residues. Germline assignment: CDR1 LGHNA and CDR2 YNFKEQ. Germline trimming cut 3 bases from V and 7 bases from J; bases unmatched to any gene: 22. This CDR3 reads CASSQYNRDRVIGKWNEQFF. The DNA of the CDR3 is TGTGCCAGCAGCCAGTATAACCGGGACAGGGTAATAGGAAAGTGGAATGAGCAGTTCTTC.

J is TRBJ2-3 and V is TRBV10-3, with TRBD1 as a possible D gene (6 bases). The germline CDR1 and CDR2 sequences are ENHRY and SYGVKD. Deletions cut 6 bases from V and 1 base from J, with 11 bases between. This CDR3 spans 14 amino acids. Here the CDR3 DNA reads TGTGCCATCAGCCAGGGGAAGGGCACAGATACGCAGTATTTT. Protein: CAISQGKGTDTQYF.

This clone was counted ten times or more. J is TRBJ2-7 and V is TRBV29-1; tentative D call: TRBD2 (6 bases). Deletions cut 6 bases from V and 2 bases from J, with 17 bases between. The V gene's germline CDR1 is SQVTM and CDR2 ANQGSEA. The CDR3 is 14 amino acids. The CDR3 region is CSVGDGGIPYEQYF. In DNA form, the CDR3 reads TGCAGCGTGGGGGACGGGGGTATCCCCTACGAGCAGTACTTC.

This chain links TRBV19 with TRBJ1-1; 8 bases are a match to TRBD1. The CDR3 contains 17 residues. J lost 3 bases, V lost 5 bases, and 14 bases had no gene match. Germline assignment: CDR1 LNHDA and CDR2 SQIVND (reference sequence). CDR3 amino acids: CASSPGQGWGTDTEAFF. For the CDR3, the DNA is TGTGCCAGTAGTCCCGGACAGGGATGGGGTACGGACACTGAAGCTTTCTTT.

The chain carries TRBV7-2 and TRBJ2-1, with 10 bases aligning to TRBD2. The CDR3 spans 17 residues. CDR1 is SGHTA and CDR2 is FQGNSA in the germline V gene. V gave up 2 bases and J gave up 8 bases; unmatched junction bases: 12. CDR3 DNA: TGTGCCAGCAGCTTATTCCTAGGGCCAGCGGGGGGGTATGAGCAGTTCTTC. Residues: CASSLFLGPAGGYEQFF.

The chain uses TRBV6-6 and TRBJ1-6; maybe TRBD1 (6 bases). The CDR3 is 14 residues long. Germline CDR1 MNHNY, CDR2 SVGAGI (reference sequence). Trimming cost V 2 bases and J 9 bases, with 11 bases left between them. The CDR3 DNA is TGTGCCAGCAGTTACGTCAGGGGAAGTTCACCCCTCCACTTT. Its translation is CASSYVRGSSPLHF.

The gene calls are TRBV6-5 and TRBJ2-7, with a possible D match to TRBD1 (7 bases). The CDR3 consists of 14 residues. V dropped 3 bases and J dropped 5 bases, with 14 bases sitting between them. CDR1 is MNHEY, CDR2 SVGAGI, per germline. In nucleotides, the CDR3 is TGTGCCAGCAGTTATAGGCAGGGGGGCAACGAGCAGTACTTC. It encodes CASSYRQGGNEQYF.

The chain combines TRBV19 with TRBJ1-5, with 8 bases aligning to TRBD1. V trimming: 5 bases; J trimming: 0 bases; junction bases outside the gene matches: 3. CDR1 and CDR2 (germline): LNHDA, SQIVND (reference sequence). The CDR3 runs 15 residues. The chain's CDR3 is CASSVQGVSNQPQHF. The CDR3 nucleotides read TGTGCCAGTAGTGTACAGGGGGTTAGCAATCAGCCCCAGCATTTT.

V gene TRBV19 combines with J gene TRBJ1-2, with D perhaps TRBD1 (5 bases). This CDR3 has 14 residues. The V end was cut by 7 bases, the J end by 8 bases, with 20 bases between. Germline lookup yields CDR1 LNHDA and CDR2 SQIVND (reference sequence). CDR3 protein: CASNSPGGEEGYTF. CDR3 coding DNA: TGTGCCAGTAATTCTCCGGGAGGGGAGGAGGGCTACACCTTC.

V is TRBV5-1 and J is TRBJ2-7, with 7 positions matching TRBD1. The CDR3 has 14 amino acids. J was trimmed by 2 bases and V by 4 bases; bases with no gene match: 6. Per germline, CDR1 SGHRS and CDR2 YFSETQ. The DNA for the CDR3 is TGCGCCAGCAGCCAGCCGGACAGGCCCTACGAGCAGTACTTC. It specifies CASSQPDRPYEQYF.

As regards this clone: Additional DNA sequences in this sample encode the identical CDR3. The rearrangement uses TRBV29-1 and TRBJ1-2, with unresolved D. Germline CDR1 reads SQVTM; CDR2 reads ANQGSEA. V lost 3 bases, J lost 2 bases, and 7 bases lay in between. This CDR3 has 12 amino acids. For the CDR3, the DNA is TGCAGCGTTGATCGGGTGAACTATGGCTACACCTTC. Amino acids: CSVDRVNYGYTF.

The V call is TRBV7-3, the J call TRBJ2-3; D call uncertain. There are 13 residues in the CDR3. Trimming removed 2 bases from V and 2 bases from J, with 5 bases in between. Germline V gene lookup returns CDR1 SGHTA and CDR2 FQGTGA. As DNA, the CDR3 is TGTGCCAGCAGCTTAGAGATCACAGATACGCAGTATTTT. It translates to CASSLEITDTQYF.

The chain combines TRBV6-2 or TRBV6-3 with TRBJ1-6, with no clear D. The CDR3 is 15 amino acids. Deletions cut 5 bases from V and 9 bases from J, with 17 bases between. In germline, CDR1 is MNHEY, CDR2 SVGEGT. CDR3 DNA: TGTGCCAGCAGTACCCCTAAACAGCTGGGTTCACCCCTCCACTTT. The encoded protein is CASSTPKQLGSPLHF.

This chain joins TRBV6-1 and TRBJ1-1; 7 nucleotides match TRBD1. Trimming removed 5 bases from V and 10 bases from J; junction bases left unmatched: 13. The CDR3 contains 14 residues. The V gene's germline CDR1 is MNHNS and CDR2 SASEGT. DNA of the CDR3: TGTGCCAGCAGTCGGCTGCGACAGGGACGGGGAGCTTTCTTT. Protein product: CASSRLRQGRGAFF.

The chain carries TRBV12-5 and TRBJ1-4, with D hard to call. Germline V lookup: CDR1 LGHNT, CDR2 FRNRAP. The germline V and J ends were trimmed by 3 bases and 8 bases, with 7 bases remaining between them. The CDR3 loop spans 12 amino acids. CDR3 protein: CASGFYSEKLFF. CDR3 nucleotide sequence: TGTGCTAGTGGTTTTTACAGCGAAAAACTGTTTTTT.

The chain combines TRBV6-6 with TRBJ1-2; 8 bases agree with TRBD1. Trimming removed 2 bases from V and 2 bases from J; junction bases left unmatched: 4. CDR1 and CDR2 from the germline V gene are MNHNY and SVGAGI (reference sequence). This CDR3 spans 15 amino acids. The CDR3 here is CASSYLQGENYGYTF. The DNA for the CDR3 is TGTGCCAGCAGTTACCTACAGGGGGAAAACTATGGCTACACCTTC.

The chain combines TRBV2 with TRBJ1-2; D is unclear. Trimming took 6 bases from V and 5 from J, leaving 13 bases between them. There are 13 residues in the CDR3. The V gene's germline CDR1 is SNHLY and CDR2 FYNNEI. The CDR3 nucleotides are TGTGCCAGCAGGGATTCGGACTTTTATGGCTACACCTTC. This sequence encodes CASRDSDFYGYTF. Looking up the rest from reference TRBV2 and TRBJ1-2 gives the full variable domain: EPEVTQTPSHQVTQMGQEVILRCVPISNHLYFYWYRQILGQKVEFLVSFYNNEISEKSEIFDDQFSVERPDGSNFTLKIRSTKLEDSAMYFCASRDSDFYGYTFGSGTRLTVV.

The chain joins TRBV9 to TRBJ2-3; 9 bases match TRBD1. Unmatched junction bases numbered 5, after V lost 3 bases and J lost 3 bases. The CDR3 is 15 residues long. Germline-derived CDR1 and CDR2 are SGDLS and YYNGEE. The CDR3 loop reads CASSAWDRETDTQYF. In nucleotides, the CDR3 is TGTGCCAGCAGCGCTTGGGACAGGGAAACAGATACGCAGTATTTT.

The rearrangement joins TRBV6-5 to TRBJ1-4; D unresolved. In germline, CDR1 is MNHEY, CDR2 SVGAGI. Trimming shortened V by 6 bases and J by 8 bases, and 19 bases separated the two germline ends. The CDR3 is 15 residues long. CDR3 nucleotide sequence: TGTGCCAGCAGGGGCGGCGGAGGCACGGGGGAAAAACTGTTTTTT. Translated: CASRGGGGTGEKLFF.

The chain carries TRBV7-2 and TRBJ2-1; D is ambiguous. This CDR3 has 13 amino acids. CDR1 and CDR2 from the germline V gene are SGHTA and FQGNSA. Trimming removed 1 base at V and 2 bases at J, with 3 bases between. The CDR3 is CASSLVTYNEQFF. The CDR3 DNA reads as TGTGCCAGCAGCTTAGTTACCTACAATGAGCAGTTCTTC.

This chain links TRBV18 with TRBJ1-3, with TRBD1 matching over 7 bases. The CDR3 has 18 amino acids. J was trimmed by 4 bases and V by 3 bases; bases with no gene match: 15. Germline values: CDR1 KGHSH, CDR2 LQKENI. CDR3 amino acids: CASSPDGGRRGPGNTIYF. In DNA, the CDR3 is TGTGCCAGCTCACCGGACGGGGGAAGAAGGGGGCCGGGAAACACCATATATTTT.

This clone appeared a few times. The CDR3 sequence: CASSPGLTRDTGELFF. CDR3 nucleotides: TGTGCCAGCTCACCTGGACTCACAAGGGACACCGGGGAGCTGTTTTTT. The chain links TRBV18 to TRBJ2-2, with a possible D match to TRBD2 (5 bases). Trimming left V 3 bases short and J 3 bases short, with 14 bases between. This CDR3 is 16 amino acids long. Germline CDR1 reads KGHSH; CDR2 reads LQKENI.

Written as DNA, the CDR3 is TGTGCCAGCAGCTTAAACAGGGGGCAGACTGAAGCTTTCTTT. Its protein product is CASSLNRGQTEAFF. The chain combines TRBV7-3 with TRBJ1-1; 9 bases fit TRBD1. The V segment lost 1 base and the J segment 5 bases; nucleotides outside the gene matches: 2. CDR1 is SGHTA and CDR2 is FQGTGA in the germline V gene. The CDR3 length is 14 residues. Supplemented by reference TRBV7-3 and TRBJ1-1, the full variable domain reads GAGVSQTPSNKVTEKGKYVELRCDPISGHTALYWYRQSLGQGPEFLIYFQGTGAADDSGLPNDRFFAVRPEGSVSTLKIQRTERGDSAVYLCASSLNRGQTEAFFGQGTRLTVV.